This TCR beta chain was sequenced for a study of T cell clonality in common variable immunodeficiency. This clone has at least ten counts. With the read ending 3 residues before the CDR3 end, the germline J gene is used to fill in that end. The CDR3 runs 13 residues. Germline V CDR1 and CDR2: SQVTM, ANQGSEA. Trimming at V came to 7 bases and at J to 5 bases, leaving 11 bases not matched to a gene. Sequencing used immunoSEQ multiplex PCR; TCRdb keeps in-frame clones, though not all of them. This repertoire holds about 60,000 clones, and none appear only once. The specimen was peripheral blood mononuclear cells. V gene TRBV29-1 combines with J gene TRBJ2-7; 7 bases are a match to TRBD1. This TCR derives from a person between 18 and 69 years old in good health. The CDR3 reads CSAARTGLHEQYF. The sequenced CDR3 bases are TGCAGCGCCGCCAGGACAGGTCTCCACGAG.